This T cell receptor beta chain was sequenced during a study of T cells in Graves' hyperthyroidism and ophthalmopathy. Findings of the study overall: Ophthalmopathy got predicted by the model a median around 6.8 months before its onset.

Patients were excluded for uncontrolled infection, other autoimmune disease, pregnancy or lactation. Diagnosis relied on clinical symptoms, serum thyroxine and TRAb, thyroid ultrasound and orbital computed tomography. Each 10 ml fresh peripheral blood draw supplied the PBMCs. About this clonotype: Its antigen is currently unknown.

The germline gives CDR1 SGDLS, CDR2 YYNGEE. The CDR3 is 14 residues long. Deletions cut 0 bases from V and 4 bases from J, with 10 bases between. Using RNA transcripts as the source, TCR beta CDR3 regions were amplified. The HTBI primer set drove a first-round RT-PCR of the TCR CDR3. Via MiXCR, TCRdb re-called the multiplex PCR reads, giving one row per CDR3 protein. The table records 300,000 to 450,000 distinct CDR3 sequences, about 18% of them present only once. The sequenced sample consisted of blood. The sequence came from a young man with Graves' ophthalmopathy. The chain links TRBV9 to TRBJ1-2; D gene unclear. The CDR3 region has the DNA TGTGCCAGCAGCGTAGGAGTTGAACCCTATGGCTACACCTTC. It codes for CASSVGVEPYGYTF.